One sample yielded the 29 T cell receptor beta chains listed below, sequenced in a study of blood T cells in healthy people across ages. The authors ran a second PCR of about 6 to 12 cycles using a sample-barcoded 5' primer and a J-beta primer mix. TCRdb processed the 5' RACE reads anew with MiXCR; each CDR3 protein has one entry. The sample includes roughly 1.7 million distinct CDR3 sequences, 30% to 35% of them seen just once. The source material was blood. The receptors were gathered from a woman aged 25 to 39 in good health.

There are a few counts of this clonotype. CDR3 nucleotide sequence: TGTGCCAGCAGCGCCCACAGGGTGTCGGACACTGAAGCTTTCTTT. This sequence encodes CASSAHRVSDTEAFF. The V call is TRBV7-9, the J call TRBJ1-1, with D maybe TRBD1 (6 bases). The CDR3 runs 15 residues. Trimming cost V 5 bases and J 3 bases, with 16 bases left between them. Germline V gives CDR1 SEHNR, CDR2 FQNEAQ (reference sequence). Full variable domain (remainder filled in from reference TRBV7-9 and TRBJ1-1): DTGVSQNPRHKITKRGQNVTFRCDPISEHNRLYWYRQTLGQGPEFLTYFQNEAQLEKSRLLSDRFSAERPKGSFSTLEIQRTEQGDSAMYLCASSAHRVSDTEAFFGQGTRLTVV.

CDR3 sequence: CASSFRDRGSSGANVLTF. CDR3 bases: TGTGCCAGCAGCTTTCGGGACAGGGGAAGCTCTGGGGCCAACGTCCTGACTTTC. J is TRBJ2-6 and V is TRBV6-1, with 10 bases fitting TRBD1. V shed 6 bases, J shed 0 bases, and the junction held 8 bases outside the gene matches. The length of the CDR3 is 18 residues. Germline V lookup: CDR1 MNHNS, CDR2 SASEGT.

This clonotype was observed a few times. The chain links TRBV7-3 to TRBJ2-1, with 7 bases aligning to TRBD2. V was pared by 0 bases and J by 9 bases, with 11 bases of the junction left unmatched. CDR3 length: 16 residues. Germline assignment: CDR1 SGHTA and CDR2 FQGTGA. The CDR3 spells CASSLTSGLEGLEQFF. DNA of the CDR3: TGTGCCAGCAGCTTAACGTCCGGACTAGAGGGACTTGAGCAGTTCTTC.

Only a few counts were recorded for this clonotype. The chain has TRBV7-2 and TRBJ2-1; a weak D match, TRBD2 (6 bases). The germline V gene encodes CDR1 SGHTA and CDR2 FQGNSA. There are 16 residues in the CDR3. V lost 5 bases, J lost 2 bases, and 16 bases lay in between. In DNA, the CDR3 is TGTGCCAGCAGCGCATACGGGACTTCCACCTACAATGAGCAGTTCTTC. Protein product: CASSAYGTSTYNEQFF.

This clonotype came up a few times. CDR3 region: CASSAGTTEAFF. The CDR3 coding sequence is TGTGCCAGCAGCGCCGGGACAACTGAAGCTTTCTTT. The rearrangement links TRBV5-6 to TRBJ1-1, with D possibly TRBD1 on 6 matching bases. V was trimmed by 4 bases and J by 5 bases, leaving 9 bases between them. The germline CDR1 and CDR2 sequences are SGHDT and YYEEEE. This CDR3 has 12 amino acids. The variable domain in full, completed from reference TRBV5-6 and TRBJ1-1, reads DAGVTQSPTHLIKTRGQQVTLRCSPKSGHDTVSWYQQALGQGPQFIFQYYEEEERQRGNFPDRFSGHQFPNYSSELNVNALLLGDSALYLCASSAGTTEAFFGQGTRLTVV.

This clonotype was detected only a few times. The chain links TRBV7-9 to TRBJ1-2; weak D call: TRBD1 (6 bases). The length of the CDR3 is 15 residues. CDR1 is SEHNR and CDR2 is FQNEAQ in the germline V gene (reference sequence). V was clipped by 3 bases and J by 6 bases, with 17 bases between them. Written as DNA, the CDR3 is TGTGCCAGCAGCTTTGGGCCCCCAGGGGTGCATGGCTACACCTTC. Translation gives CASSFGPPGVHGYTF.

On this clonotype: One end of the junction fails to match germline, which may point to a read error. This chain joins TRBV2 and TRBJ1-5; a possible D gene is TRBD1 (5 bases). The length of the CDR3 is 14 residues. The germline V gene encodes CDR1 SNHLY and CDR2 FYNNEI. This CDR3 is CASSVGAYNQSQHF. In nucleotides, the CDR3 is TGTGCCAGCAGTGTCGGGGCTTACAATCAGTCCCAGCATTTT.

The chain joins TRBV6-5 to TRBJ2-3; a weak D match, TRBD2 (5 bases). The V end was cut by 7 bases, the J end by 2 bases, with 10 bases between. This CDR3 region has 13 residues. Germline CDR1 MNHEY, CDR2 SVGAGI. The CDR3 reads CASKGLNTDTQYF. CDR3 DNA: TGTGCCAGCAAAGGACTTAACACAGATACGCAGTATTTT.

V and J are TRBV12-3 or TRBV12-4 and TRBJ2-1; 11 bases agree with TRBD2. V shed 4 bases, J shed 6 bases, and the junction held 11 bases outside the gene matches. This CDR3 is built from 17 residues. The CDR3: CASSWMLAGGHLNEQFF. The CDR3 nucleotides are TGTGCCAGCAGTTGGATGCTAGCGGGAGGACACCTCAATGAGCAGTTCTTC.

This rearrangement joins TRBV4-1 to TRBJ2-5; the match to TRBD2 covers 10 bases. The CDR3 length is 18 residues. Germline V lookup: CDR1 MGHRA, CDR2 YSYEKL. The trim removed 0 bases at V and 4 bases at J, leaving 11 bases unmatched. The CDR3 is CASSQDRLAGVVGETQYF. The CDR3 DNA reads as TGCGCCAGCAGCCAAGATCGTCTAGCGGGAGTAGTTGGAGAGACCCAGTACTTC.

With regard to this clonotype: A much more abundant neighbour one base away suggests this may be a read error. The V call is TRBV12-3 or TRBV12-4, the J call TRBJ2-7, with D perhaps TRBD2 (5 bases). The CDR3 contains 13 residues. CDR3 in amino acids: CTSTLAPGYEQYF. The CDR3 coding sequence is TGTACCAGCACCCTCGCCCCGGGGTACGAGCAGTACTTC.

About this clonotype itself: The junction differs from germline at one of its ends, possibly a read error. The chain links TRBV2 to TRBJ2-1; TRBD2 aligns across 7 bases. This CDR3 spans 17 amino acids. Germline values: CDR1 SNHLY, CDR2 FYNNEI. CDR3 in amino acids: CASRPELATYSYDEQFF. The DNA for the CDR3 is TGTGCCAGCCGACCCGAACTAGCGACTTACTCCTACGATGAGCAGTTCTTC.

This clonotype has only a few counts. V usage is TRBV4-1 and J usage is TRBJ1-1; TRBD1 matches at 8 bases. Per germline, CDR1 MGHRA and CDR2 YSYEKL. The CDR3 sequence is 16 residues long. With V trimmed by 4 bases and J by 0 bases, 7 bases remained unmatched. The CDR3 nucleotides read TGCGCCAGCAGCCCCAAACAGGGGGGGATGAACACTGAAGCTTTCTTT. As protein: CASSPKQGGMNTEAFF.

The rearrangement links TRBV20-1 to TRBJ2-1, with D possibly being TRBD2 (5 bases). TRBJ2-7 matches the DNA end more closely, so the J call is doubtful. CDR1 is DFQATT, CDR2 SNEGSKA, per germline (reference sequence). CDR3 size: 14 residues. CDR3 loop: CSARGLLENNEQYF. The CDR3 nucleotides are TGCAGTGCTAGAGGGCTACTAGAAAACAATGAGCAGTACTTC.

The chain has TRBV5-1 and TRBJ2-5; maybe TRBD1 (5 bases). V lost 2 bases to trimming and J lost 2 bases, with 10 bases between them. This CDR3 has 14 residues. CDR1 SGHRS and CDR2 YFSETQ come from the germline V gene. The CDR3 DNA sequence: TGCGCCAGCAGCTTACAGGTTCCGCAAGAGACCCAGTACTTC. The encoded protein is CASSLQVPQETQYF.

This clonotype was observed at least ten times. The chain uses TRBV7-6 and TRBJ2-3; D is possibly TRBD2 (7 bases). The CDR3 totals 15 residues. Trimming pared 5 bases from V and 4 bases from J, leaving 16 bases between. Germline V gene data show CDR1 as SGHVS and CDR2 as FNYEAQ. CDR3: CASSPEGGGSDTQYF. The CDR3 DNA follows: TGTGCCAGCAGCCCAGAGGGGGGGGGATCAGATACGCAGTATTTT.

Points on this clonotype: A much larger clone is a single base away; this may be a read error. The chain has TRBV28 and TRBJ1-1; D unclear. The ends were cut back, 0 bases at V and 5 bases at J, with 7 bases in the middle. This CDR3 region has 13 residues. Germline assignment: CDR1 MDHEN and CDR2 SYDVKM. This chain's CDR3 is CASSLWVGTEAFF. The CDR3 DNA follows: TGTGCCAGCAGTTTATGGGTTGGAACTGAAGCTTTCTTT.

This clonotype has only a few counts. V is TRBV11-2 and J is TRBJ1-2; tentative D call: TRBD1 (6 bases). Trimming took off 5 bases at V and 2 bases at J, with 12 bases between the two ends. This CDR3 spans 14 amino acids. Germline V gives CDR1 SGHAT, CDR2 FQNNGV. The CDR3 sequence is CASSTWTANYGYTF. The CDR3 DNA follows: TGTGCCAGCAGCACCTGGACAGCAAACTATGGCTACACCTTC.

There are a few counts of this clonotype. This chain links TRBV7-9 with TRBJ2-3; D possibly matches TRBD1 or TRBD2 (5 bases each). CDR3 length equals 15 residues. V lost 4 bases to trimming and J lost 2 bases, with 13 bases between them. The germline gives CDR1 SEHNR, CDR2 FQNEAQ (reference sequence). The CDR3 DNA reads as TGTGCCAGCAGCTCGGCCCAGGGACCCACAGATACGCAGTATTTT. It is translated as CASSSAQGPTDTQYF. Combining the CDR3 with reference TRBV7-9 and TRBJ2-3 gives the whole variable domain DTGVSQNPRHKITKRGQNVTFRCDPISEHNRLYWYRQTLGQGPEFLTYFQNEAQLEKSRLLSDRFSAERPKGSFSTLEIQRTEQGDSAMYLCASSSAQGPTDTQYFGPGTRLTVL.

The chain employs TRBV7-3 and TRBJ2-1; 13 bases fit TRBD2. The germline gives CDR1 SGHTA, CDR2 FQGTGA. The CDR3 extends over 16 amino acids. Germline trimming cut 5 bases from V and 7 bases from J; bases unmatched to any gene: 8. Here the CDR3 DNA reads TGTGCCAGCAGCCCGTGGACTAGCGGGAGCTCTAATGAGCAGTTCTTC. Encoded protein: CASSPWTSGSSNEQFF. Combining the CDR3 with reference TRBV7-3 and TRBJ2-1 gives the whole variable domain GAGVSQTPSNKVTEKGKYVELRCDPISGHTALYWYRQSLGQGPEFLIYFQGTGAADDSGLPNDRFFAVRPEGSVSTLKIQRTERGDSAVYLCASSPWTSGSSNEQFFGPGTRLTVL.

This clonotype appeared a few times. The CDR3 here is CASSGGLAGDNEQFF. In DNA, the CDR3 is TGTGCCAGCAGCGGGGGACTAGCGGGGGACAATGAGCAGTTCTTC. The V gene is TRBV13, the J gene TRBJ2-1; 14 nucleotides agree with TRBD2. The CDR3 length is 15 residues. The germline gives CDR1 PRHDT, CDR2 FYEKMQ (reference sequence). Trimming at V came to 5 bases and at J to 5 bases, leaving 2 bases not matched to a gene.

This clonotype was recorded many times. The V gene is TRBV29-1, the J gene TRBJ1-2; possible D gene TRBD1, 5 bases. Germline loops: CDR1 SQVTM, CDR2 ANQGSEA. There are 11 residues in the CDR3. Trimming took off 4 bases at V and 4 bases at J, with 7 bases between the two ends. The CDR3 loop reads CSVGGVYGYTF. The CDR3 DNA follows: TGCAGCGTTGGGGGGGTCTATGGCTACACCTTC. The variable domain in full, completed from reference TRBV29-1 and TRBJ1-2, reads SAVISQKPSRDICQRGTSLTIQCQVDSQVTMMFWYRQQPGQSLTLIATANQGSEATYESGFVIDKFPISRPNLTFSTLTVSNMSPEDSSIYLCSVGGVYGYTFGSGTRLTVV.

This clonotype was detected a few times. The J gene is TRBJ2-7, the V gene TRBV20-1; D call uncertain. Trimming took off 4 bases at V and 1 base at J, with 14 bases between the two ends. Germline CDR1 reads DFQATT; CDR2 reads SNEGSKA (reference sequence). The CDR3 runs to 14 residues. CDR3 in amino acids: CSATHTKASYEQYF. The DNA for the CDR3 is TGCAGTGCTACCCATACCAAGGCTTCCTACGAGCAGTACTTC.

Only a few counts were recorded for this clonotype. The genes are TRBV4-1 and TRBJ2-1; 7 positions agree with TRBD1. Germline V gene data show CDR1 as MGHRA and CDR2 as YSYEKL. The ends lost 1 base at V and 8 bases at J; junction bases unmatched: 11. This CDR3 comprises 16 residues. The CDR3 DNA reads TGCGCCAGCAGCCAAGGACCGGGACAGAGAGGACATGAGCAGTTCTTC. Translation gives CASSQGPGQRGHEQFF.

This chain joins TRBV24-1 and TRBJ1-2; D is perhaps TRBD1 (6 bases). Trimming took 5 bases from V and 3 from J, leaving 12 bases between them. Germline CDR1 reads KGHDR; CDR2 reads SFDVKD. The CDR3 totals 14 residues. The CDR3 DNA reads as TGTGCCACCAGTGGGGCAGGGGATTACTATGGCTACACCTTC. Its protein product is CATSGAGDYYGYTF.

This clonotype was seen a few times. The chain combines TRBV28 with TRBJ2-1; TRBD2 agrees at 9 bases. The trim removed 8 bases at V and 2 bases at J, leaving 4 bases unmatched. Germline V gene sequence: CDR1 MDHEN, CDR2 SYDVKM. The length of the CDR3 is 14 residues. The CDR3: CASRAGGAYNEQFF. Here the CDR3 DNA reads TGTGCCAGCCGGGCGGGAGGGGCCTACAATGAGCAGTTCTTC.

This clonotype has at least ten counts. The genes are TRBV4-2 and TRBJ2-7; 10 bases are a match to TRBD2. V shed 1 base, J shed 2 bases, and the junction held 2 bases outside the gene matches. CDR1 is LGHNA and CDR2 is YNFKEQ in the germline V gene. The CDR3 consists of 15 residues. This CDR3 reads CASSQGLAGAYEQYF. The CDR3 coding sequence is TGTGCCAGCAGCCAAGGGCTAGCGGGGGCCTACGAGCAGTACTTC.

The chain uses TRBV10-2 and TRBJ2-7; D possibly corresponds to TRBD1 (5 bases). The germline V and J ends were trimmed by 7 bases and 4 bases, with 17 bases remaining between them. Germline V gives CDR1 WSHSY, CDR2 SAAADI. The CDR3 spans 14 residues. Here the CDR3 DNA reads TGCGCCAGCATCGACGTCAGGGATATTTACGAGCAGTACTTC. It translates to CASIDVRDIYEQYF.

This chain links TRBV6-5 with TRBJ2-1; 8 bases align to TRBD1. Germline CDR1 is MNHEY and CDR2 is SVGAGI. This CDR3 is built from 14 residues. After removal of 8 bases from V and 1 base from J, the junction contained 4 bases not matched to a gene. The CDR3 sequence: CASGRQGSYNEQFF. In DNA form, the CDR3 reads TGTGCCAGCGGCAGACAGGGGTCCTACAATGAGCAGTTCTTC.